This TCR beta chain emerged from a study of regulatory T cells in long-lasting Graves disease. After removal of 0 bases from V and 6 bases from J, the junction contained 8 bases not matched to a gene. CDR3 length equals 17 residues. Germline V lookup: CDR1 LGHNA, CDR2 YNFKEQ. In building TCR beta libraries, iRepertoire HTBI primers were used together with Arm-PCR of CDR3 regions. Via MiXCR, TCRdb re-called the multiplex PCR reads, giving one row per CDR3 protein. In the table there are about 440,000 distinct CDR3 sequences, under 15% of which are singletons. Time point reported: newly diagnosed GD, antithyroid drugs for less than 3 months. Making the TCR library involved RNA that had been extracted from PBMCs. Only a few counts were recorded for this clonotype. These records were also assigned to another study, of T cells in Graves' hyperthyroidism and ophthalmopathy. As that study records: The hyperthyroidism patients had all been newly diagnosed, and their disease duration was under 2 months. Their ages ranged from 18 to 65 years.

The sample in question was peripheral blood mononuclear cells (PBMCs), obtained at new diagnosis, from a patient treated with antithyroid drugs. The chain is built from TRBV4-2 and TRBJ2-3; 11 nucleotides line up with TRBD2. The clonotype comes from a woman in her twenties or thirties with Graves disease. Written as DNA, the CDR3 is TGTGCCAGCAGCCAAGAGGCGGGACTAGCGGCCTGGGATACGCAGTATTTT. Protein: CASSQEAGLAAWDTQYF.